These 7 T cell receptor beta chains were sequenced from one sample in a study of tumour-infiltrating T cells in Burkitt lymphoma. Sequencing was performed with immunoSEQ multiplex PCR; in TCRdb, only in-frame clones are kept and a portion is missing. The profile shows roughly 9,200 clones, more than 55% of them singletons. The sample comprised tumor tissue. The receptors come from a human donor with diffuse large B-cell lymphoma.

The chain recombines TRBV5-1 with TRBJ2-3; 9 bases line up with TRBD1. Trimming took 1 base from V and 3 from J; bases not matched to a gene: 6. Germline CDR1 and CDR2: SGHRS and YFSETQ. This CDR3 has 16 amino acids. The CDR3 DNA follows: TGCGCCAGCAGCTTGCCTGGGACAGGGACGACAGATACGCAGTATTTT. Its protein product is CASSLPGTGTTDTQYF.

The rearrangement links TRBV7-9 to TRBJ1-4; D possibly corresponds to TRBD1 (5 bases). The ends were cut back, 4 bases at V and 5 bases at J, with 17 bases in the middle. CDR3 length equals 16 residues. Germline values: CDR1 SEHNR, CDR2 FQNEAQ (reference sequence). The CDR3 DNA follows: TGTGCCAGCAGCTCCATAAGGGACCGACGCAATGAAAAACTGTTTTTT. Translated: CASSSIRDRRNEKLFF. Variable domain in full (rest from reference TRBV7-9 and TRBJ1-4): DTGVSQNPRHKITKRGQNVTFRCDPISEHNRLYWYRQTLGQGPEFLTYFQNEAQLEKSRLLSDRFSAERPKGSFSTLEIQRTEQGDSAMYLCASSSIRDRRNEKLFFGSGTQLSVL.

This clone occurred a few times. The rearrangement joins TRBV7-9 to TRBJ1-2; TRBD1 might be the D (5 bases). The CDR3 is 14 amino acids. Trimming cost V 5 bases and J 8 bases, with 18 bases left between them. Germline CDR1 is SEHNR and CDR2 is FQNEAQ (reference sequence). The CDR3 spells CASSQTGGARGYTF. The DNA for the CDR3 is TGTGCCAGCAGCCAAACGGGAGGGGCGAGGGGCTACACCTTC.

This clone was detected only a few times. The chain employs TRBV6-6 and TRBJ1-5, with 9 bases lining up with TRBD1. This CDR3 comprises 14 residues. Germline V CDR1 and CDR2: MNHNY, SVGAGI (reference sequence). After removal of 5 bases from V and 7 bases from J, the junction contained 6 bases not matched to a gene. Here the CDR3 reads CASSPQGARQPQHF. In DNA form, the CDR3 reads TGTGCCAGCAGTCCACAGGGGGCAAGGCAGCCCCAGCATTTT.

This clone was picked up one time. As DNA, the CDR3 is TGTGCCAGCAGCTTGGACGGGTTGGGGCAGCCCCAGCATTTT. Its protein product is CASSLDGLGQPQHF. The chain couples TRBV5-5 to TRBJ1-5; D not resolved. The CDR3 extends over 14 amino acids. CDR1 SGHKS and CDR2 YYEKEE come from the germline V gene (reference sequence). Deletions cut 0 bases from V and 7 bases from J, with 11 bases between.

V usage is TRBV11-3 and J usage is TRBJ1-5; D is unresolved. In germline, CDR1 is SGHNT, CDR2 YENEEA. This CDR3 has 11 amino acids. Trimming pared 5 bases from V and 9 bases from J, leaving 8 bases between. The CDR3 spells CASSPVWPQHF. CDR3 sequence (DNA): TGTGCCAGCAGCCCCGTGTGGCCCCAGCATTTT.

The chain is built from TRBV2 and TRBJ1-2, with 8 positions matching TRBD1. Germline V gene sequence: CDR1 SNHLY, CDR2 FYNNEI. J gave up 7 bases and V 4 bases, and 5 bases lay outside the gene matches. CDR3 size: 13 residues. The DNA for the CDR3 is TGTGCCAGCAGTGCTCGGACAGGGTTTGGCTACACCTTC. Amino acid sequence: CASSARTGFGYTF.